A single sample is the source of the 18 T cell receptor beta chains below, sequenced in a study of blood T cell repertoires in COVID-19. Assay: immunoSEQ multiplex PCR; the TCRdb copy retains only in-frame clones and omits some. This sample has approximately 150,000 clones; nearly 90% occur once, and the top ten carry over 1.5%. Sequencing was performed on peripheral blood. The source of these receptors is an older man with acute or convalescent COVID-19.

The J gene is TRBJ2-1, the V gene TRBV24-1, with a possible D match to TRBD2 (5 bases). The CDR3 sequence is 14 residues long. Germline CDR1 KGHDR, CDR2 SFDVKD. The germline V and J ends were trimmed by 2 bases and 7 bases, with 11 bases remaining between them. CDR3 in DNA: TGTGCCACCAGTGATTCCGTGACGGGGAATGAGCAGTTCTTC. It codes for CATSDSVTGNEQFF.

The rearrangement joins TRBV5-1 to TRBJ1-1; 7 nucleotides match TRBD1. Germline V gene sequence: CDR1 SGHRS, CDR2 YFSETQ. The V gene end was trimmed by 4 bases and the J gene end by 3 bases; junction bases not matched to a gene: 6. CDR3 length: 14 residues. CDR3 nucleotide sequence: TGCGCCAGCAGCAAGGGGGCGCAGGACACTGAAGCTTTCTTT. This codes for CASSKGAQDTEAFF.

The chain uses TRBV5-4 and TRBJ2-7; 9 positions agree with TRBD1. Germline V gene data show CDR1 as SGHNT and CDR2 as YYREEE (reference sequence). This CDR3 contains 15 residues. With 4 bases clipped from V and 1 base from J, the junction kept 6 bases outside the gene matches. This chain's CDR3 is CASSLGTGLSYEQYF. The CDR3 DNA sequence: TGTGCCAGCAGCCTAGGGACAGGGTTATCCTACGAGCAGTACTTC. Supplemented by reference TRBV5-4 and TRBJ2-7, the full variable domain reads ETGVTQSPTHLIKTRGQQVTLRCSSQSGHNTVSWYQQALGQGPQFIFQYYREEENGRGNFPPRFSGLQFPNYSSELNVNALELDDSALYLCASSLGTGLSYEQYFGPGTRLTVT.

V and J are TRBV10-2 and TRBJ2-7; 7 bases are shared with TRBD1. This CDR3 is built from 16 residues. The V segment lost 5 bases and the J segment 1 base; nucleotides outside the gene matches: 11. From germline, CDR1 is WSHSY and CDR2 SAAADI. For the CDR3, the DNA is TGCGCCAGCAGTAATTCACAGGGGATCCCTTCCTACGAGCAGTACTTC. Translation gives CASSNSQGIPSYEQYF.

V and J are TRBV18 and TRBJ2-7; the match to TRBD1 covers 7 bases. V gave up 3 bases and J gave up 5 bases; unmatched junction bases: 7. The CDR3 has 14 amino acids. Germline CDR1 is KGHSH and CDR2 is LQKENI. The CDR3 region is CASSPGTAVDEQYF. The DNA of the CDR3 is TGTGCCAGCTCACCTGGGACAGCGGTCGACGAGCAGTACTTC.

The chain is built from TRBV28 and TRBJ1-1; TRBD1 matches at 10 bases. This CDR3 comprises 16 residues. Germline-derived CDR1 and CDR2 are MDHEN and SYDVKM. The trim removed 6 bases at V and 1 base at J, leaving 8 bases unmatched. The CDR3 nucleotides read TGTGCCAGCAGCGCCCGGGACAGGGGATGGAACACTGAAGCTTTCTTT. Protein: CASSARDRGWNTEAFF.

The CDR3 region is CASSGGTSGSNEQFF. The CDR3 DNA is TGTGCCAGCAGTGGAGGGACTAGCGGGAGCAATGAGCAGTTCTTC. This chain connects TRBV27 to TRBJ2-1, with 14 positions matching TRBD2. The junction had 3 bases not matched to a gene; V was cut back by 5 bases and J by 6 bases. The CDR3 length is 15 residues. Germline loops: CDR1 MNHEY, CDR2 SMNVEV (reference sequence).

The chain combines TRBV6-2 or TRBV6-3 with TRBJ1-1; D remains ambiguous. CDR3 length: 12 amino acids. V lost 4 bases and J lost 5, with 8 bases in between. Germline CDR1 MNHEY, CDR2 SVGEGT. The CDR3 DNA reads TGTGCCAGCAGTTTAATCGGGACTGAAGCTTTCTTT. Translated: CASSLIGTEAFF.

This clone was recorded once. This CDR3 is CASSEAPGQGVSPLHF. The CDR3 region has the DNA TGTGCCAGCAGTGAAGCGCCGGGACAGGGGGTTTCACCCCTCCACTTT. This rearrangement joins TRBV6-1 to TRBJ1-6, with 11 nucleotides matching TRBD1. Trimming at V came to 0 bases and at J to 9 bases, leaving 4 bases not matched to a gene. The CDR3 length is 16 residues. Per the germline V gene, CDR1 is MNHNS and CDR2 is SASEGT.

The CDR3 protein is CASSPGAGTEAFF. CDR3 bases: TGTGCCAGCTCACCGGGGGCCGGCACTGAAGCTTTCTTT. The chain links TRBV18 to TRBJ1-1, with D perhaps matching TRBD1 (6 bases). The V end was cut by 3 bases, the J end by 4 bases, with 9 bases between. Germline CDR1 KGHSH, CDR2 LQKENI. The CDR3 sequence is 13 residues long.

The chain is built from TRBV19 and TRBJ2-6; D gene uncertain. This CDR3 has 15 residues. Germline values: CDR1 LNHDA, CDR2 SQIVND (reference sequence). The ends were cut back, 2 bases at V and 0 bases at J, with 5 bases in the middle. This chain's CDR3 is CASSIISSGANVLTF. The CDR3 DNA sequence: TGTGCCAGTAGTATAATCAGCTCTGGGGCCAACGTCCTGACTTTC.

In DNA, the CDR3 is TGTGCCTTAGAGGCCTATAGCAATCAGCCCCAGCATTTT. Its translation: CALEAYSNQPQHF. V gene TRBV7-9 combines with J gene TRBJ1-5; D gene unclear. There are 13 residues in the CDR3. Trimming took 11 bases from V and 0 from J, leaving 11 bases between them. From germline, CDR1 is SEHNR and CDR2 FQNEAQ (reference sequence).

This chain connects TRBV3-1 (or the pseudogene TRBV3-2) to TRBJ1-1, with 9 positions matching TRBD1. Trimming took 4 bases from V and 5 from J; bases not matched to a gene: 8. This CDR3 is 15 amino acids long. From germline, CDR1 is LGHDT and CDR2 YNNKEL (reference sequence). The CDR3 reads CASSLRDREGTEAFF. CDR3 nucleotides: TGTGCCAGCAGCCTCCGGGACAGGGAGGGTACTGAAGCTTTCTTT.

The table lists this clone with a count of one. The chain is built from TRBV9 and TRBJ2-3; D gene unclear. Germline-derived CDR1 and CDR2 are SGDLS and YYNGEE. This CDR3 spans 13 amino acids. V was cut by 4 bases and J by 3 bases, with 9 bases left in between. The CDR3, as DNA: TGTGCCAGCAGCTTTTACGGGACAGATACGCAGTATTTT. Translated: CASSFYGTDTQYF.

The chain recombines TRBV3-1 (or the pseudogene TRBV3-2) with TRBJ2-5; 12 nucleotides agree with TRBD2. The length of the CDR3 is 16 residues. V lost 1 base to trimming and J lost 5 bases; unmatched junction nucleotides: 5. Germline V gene data show CDR1 as LGHDT and CDR2 as YNNKEL (reference sequence). The CDR3 protein is CASSQVGLAGGETQYF. The CDR3 DNA sequence: TGTGCCAGCAGCCAAGTGGGACTAGCGGGCGGGGAGACCCAGTACTTC.

The genes are TRBV14 and TRBJ2-2, with TRBD2 matching 7 bases. Looked up from germline, CDR1 is SGHDN and CDR2 is FVKESK. V trimming: 5 bases; J trimming: 8 bases; junction bases outside the gene matches: 11. The CDR3 has 15 amino acids. DNA for the CDR3: TGTGCCAGCAGCTCGAGCGGGACGGCACTGGGGGAGCTGTTTTTT. It specifies CASSSSGTALGELFF.

V gene TRBV7-9 combines with J gene TRBJ1-4; 9 positions agree with TRBD1. Per germline, CDR1 SEHNR and CDR2 FQNEAQ (reference sequence). V shed 4 bases and J 7 bases; nucleotides not matched to a gene: 4. CDR3 length: 14 residues. CDR3 sequence reads: CASSSYRGREKLFF. The DNA of the CDR3 is TGTGCCAGCAGCTCTTACAGGGGGCGTGAAAAACTGTTTTTT.

The V call is TRBV15, the J call TRBJ1-3; tentatively, D is TRBD1 (6 bases). From germline, CDR1 is LNHNV and CDR2 YYDKDF (reference sequence). V was pared by 3 bases and J by 4 bases, with 7 bases between. This CDR3 comprises 13 residues. This CDR3 reads CATSSRGGNTIYF. DNA for the CDR3: TGTGCCACCAGCAGCAGGGGCGGAAACACCATATATTTT.